The clone carrying this T cell receptor beta chain was found many times. The data are from a study of regulatory T cells in long-lasting Graves disease. The CDR3 has 14 residues. Germline values: CDR1 ENHRY, CDR2 SYGVKD. Trimming removed 6 bases from V and 2 bases from J, with 11 bases in between. Time point in this sample: newly diagnosed GD, antithyroid drugs for less than 3 months. Extracted RNA from PBMCs served as the source of the TCR library. iRepertoire HTBI primers and Arm-PCR of CDR3 regions built TCR beta libraries. Each CDR3 protein gets one entry after TCRdb re-called the multiplex PCR reads with MiXCR. The sample shows 200,000 to 300,000 distinct CDR3 sequences, around 20% of them seen only once.

The sample was peripheral blood mononuclear cells (PBMCs), taken at new diagnosis, from a patient treated with antithyroid drugs. The chain carries TRBV10-3 and TRBJ1-5; possible D gene TRBD1, 5 bases. The receptor was isolated from a female donor with Graves disease. The CDR3, as DNA: TGTGCCATCAGCGACAGACCAGGCAATCAGCCCCAGCATTTT. Protein product: CAISDRPGNQPQHF.